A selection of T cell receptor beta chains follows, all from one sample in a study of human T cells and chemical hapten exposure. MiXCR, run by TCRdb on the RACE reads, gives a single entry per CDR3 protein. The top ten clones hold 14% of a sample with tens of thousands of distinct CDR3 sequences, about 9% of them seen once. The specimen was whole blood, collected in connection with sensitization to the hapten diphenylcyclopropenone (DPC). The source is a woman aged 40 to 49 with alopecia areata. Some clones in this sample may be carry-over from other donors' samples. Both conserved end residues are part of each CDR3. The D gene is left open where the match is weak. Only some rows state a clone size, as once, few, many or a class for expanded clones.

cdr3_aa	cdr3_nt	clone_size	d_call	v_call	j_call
CASSQDPGGNEQFF	TGTGCCAGCAGCCAAGACCCAGGGGGAAATGAGCAGTTCTTC	many	TRBD1	TRBV4-2	TRBJ2-1
CASSFLVPSTDTQYF	TGTGCCAGCAGCTTTCTAGTCCCCTCCACAGATACGCAGTATTTT	few	.	TRBV7-2	TRBJ2-3
CASKEGVNEQFF	TGTGCCAGCAAGGAAGGGGTGAATGAGCAGTTCTTC	few	.	TRBV28	TRBJ2-1
CSASGAIYNEQFF	TGCAGTGCTAGTGGGGCTATCTACAATGAGCAGTTCTTC	many	.	TRBV20-1	TRBJ2-1
CATSRGGDDEKLFF	TGTGCCACCAGCAGAGGAGGGGACGATGAAAAACTGTTTTTT	.	.	TRBV15	TRBJ1-4
CASSASSRGEAFF	TGTGCCAGCAGCGCCTCTTCGCGGGGGGAAGCTTTCTTT	.	.	TRBV3-1	TRBJ1-1
CASSVELAGFTDTQYF	TGTGCCAGCAGCGTAGAGTTAGCGGGGTTCACAGATACGCAGTATTTT	many	TRBD2	TRBV9	TRBJ2-3
CSARYGDRGRTEAFF	TGCAGTGCTAGGTACGGGGACAGGGGGAGGACTGAAGCTTTCTTT	few	TRBD1	TRBV20-1	TRBJ1-1
CASSHSSGELFF	TGCGCCAGCAGCCATTCCTCCGGGGAGCTGTTTTTT	.	.	TRBV4-1	TRBJ2-2
CASSQGGTSGYTDTQYF	TGCGCCAGCAGCCAAGGTGGGACTAGCGGCTACACAGATACGCAGTATTTT	.	TRBD2	TRBV4-1	TRBJ2-3
CASSYRTENTEAFF	TGTGCCAGCAGTTATAGGACGGAGAACACTGAAGCTTTCTTT	few	.	TRBV6-6	TRBJ1-1
CASSSSSTQYF	TGTGCCAGCAGCTCGTCCTCAACCCAGTACTTC	.	.	TRBV7-8	TRBJ2-5
CASSLGQNSNQPQHF	TGCGCCAGCAGCTTGGGACAGAATAGCAATCAGCCCCAGCATTTT	many	.	TRBV5-1	TRBJ1-5
CASSQSGAEQYF	TGTGCCAGCAGCCAAAGCGGGGCGGAGCAGTACTTC	.	TRBD2	TRBV3-1	TRBJ2-7
CASSPPGQEAFF	TGTGCCAGCAGTCCTCCGGGACAGGAAGCTTTCTTT	many	TRBD1	TRBV7-9	TRBJ1-1
CASSVWSYQPQHF	TGTGCCAGCAGTGTTTGGTCATATCAGCCCCAGCATTTT	.	.	TRBV6-1	TRBJ1-5
CASSSGPRRAFF	TGTGCCAGCAGTTCAGGGCCCCGAAGGGCTTTCTTT	few	.	TRBV27	TRBJ1-1
CASSLLDGNEKLFF	TGCGCCAGCAGCTTACTCGACGGGAATGAAAAACTGTTTTTT	many	.	TRBV5-1	TRBJ1-4
CSARTGSSSGNTIYF	TGCAGTGCCCGGACAGGGTCCTCCTCTGGAAACACCATATATTTT	.	TRBD1	TRBV20-1	TRBJ1-3
CATRGLFDTQYF	TGTGCCACGCGGGGGCTTTTTGATACGCAGTATTTT	few	.	TRBV24-1	TRBJ2-3
CAWSAPSDFREQYF	TGTGCCTGGAGTGCTCCCTCCGACTTTCGGGAGCAGTACTTC	many	.	TRBV30	TRBJ2-7
CASSQGPGVYGYTF	TGCGCCAGCAGCCAAGGGCCAGGGGTGTATGGCTACACCTTC	many	.	TRBV4-1	TRBJ1-2
CASSLPVNGYTF	TGTGCCAGCAGCTTACCCGTAAATGGCTACACCTTC	few	.	TRBV7-2	TRBJ1-2
CASSLGNKGGTEAFF	TGTGCCAGCAGTTTGGGTAATAAGGGCGGCACTGAAGCTTTCTTT	.	.	TRBV12-3/TRBV12-4	TRBJ1-1
CASSFRQRNTEAFF	TGCGCCAGCAGCTTCCGACAGAGGAACACTGAAGCTTTCTTT	few	.	TRBV5-1	TRBJ1-1
CASSTSTAAQSPYGYTF	TGTGCCAGCAGCACATCTACTGCAGCGCAAAGCCCCTATGGCTACACCTTC	few	.	TRBV9	TRBJ1-2
CASSVGSLGSGYTF	TGTGCCAGCAGCGTAGGTTCCCTAGGATCTGGCTACACCTTC	many	.	TRBV9	TRBJ1-2
CASSESRTGETQYF	TGTGCCAGCAGTGAGTCCCGAACGGGGGAGACCCAGTACTTC	.	.	TRBV2	TRBJ2-5
CSAIAGTNTEAFF	TGCAGTGCTATCGCGGGCACGAACACTGAAGCTTTCTTT	.	.	TRBV20-1	TRBJ1-1
CASSPSEDRYSNQPQHF	TGTGCCAGCAGCCCGTCAGAGGACAGATATAGCAATCAGCCCCAGCATTTT	many	.	TRBV7-6	TRBJ1-5
CASSIDLSGGHNEQFF	TGTGCCAGTAGTATAGATCTCAGCGGGGGTCACAATGAGCAGTTCTTC	many	TRBD2	TRBV19	TRBJ2-1
CAWDTQETQYF	TGCGCATGGGACACCCAAGAGACCCAGTACTTC	many	.	TRBV20-1	TRBJ2-5
CASTSTRTGVNTGELFF	TGTGCCAGCACCAGTACTCGGACAGGGGTGAACACCGGGGAGCTGTTTTTT	many	TRBD1	TRBV9	TRBJ2-2
CASSPGTGDQPQHF	TGCGCCAGCAGCCCGGGGACAGGGGATCAGCCCCAGCATTTT	many	TRBD1	TRBV5-1	TRBJ1-5
CASSQDRSGKYNEQFF	TGTGCCAGCAGCCAAGATCGTAGCGGAAAGTACAATGAGCAGTTCTTC	.	.	TRBV3-1	TRBJ2-1
CASSQDWWEEKLFF	TGTGCCAGCAGCCAAGATTGGTGGGAGGAAAAACTGTTTTTT	many	.	TRBV4-2	TRBJ1-4
CSARQGGRSEAFF	TGCAGTGCTAGACAGGGGGGCAGGTCTGAAGCTTTCTTT	many	TRBD1	TRBV20-1	TRBJ1-1
CASSVRGDTQYF	TGTGCCAGCAGTGTGCGGGGAGATACGCAGTATTTT	few	.	TRBV2	TRBJ2-3
CASNGGKLFF	TGTGCCAGCAATGGGGGAAAACTGTTTTTT	many	.	TRBV7-3	TRBJ1-4
CSVPGSREADNYGYTF	TGCAGCGTCCCCGGATCAAGGGAAGCCGATAACTATGGCTACACCTTC	many	.	TRBV29-1	TRBJ1-2
CASSKEREDRGRETQYF	TGTGCCAGCAGCAAAGAACGGGAAGACAGGGGGCGCGAGACCCAGTACTTC	many	.	TRBV21-1	TRBJ2-5
CASSSTGATANTGELFF	TGTGCCAGCAGCTCCACAGGTGCCACGGCCAACACCGGGGAGCTGTTTTTT	.	.	TRBV7-3	TRBJ2-2
CASSQDPRRTEAFF	TGTGCCAGCAGCCAAGATCCGCGGAGAACTGAAGCTTTCTTT	many	.	TRBV4-2	TRBJ1-1
CSASFGTDYGYTF	TGCAGCGCATCCTTCGGGACAGACTATGGCTACACCTTC	many	TRBD1	TRBV29-1	TRBJ1-2